The rows below give T cell receptor beta chains drawn from one sample of a study of blood T cell repertoires in COVID-19. Only in-frame clones appear in the TCRdb table, and some are missing; sequencing was by immunoSEQ multiplex PCR. The sample has about 230,000 clones; approximately 85% are singletons. Sequencing was done on a sample of peripheral blood. The receptors here all came from a man in his forties or fifties with COVID-19, enrolled during active disease. CDR3s include the opening cysteine and the closing phenylalanine or tryptophan.

V gene | CDR3 protein
TRBV30 | CAWRAGSLNTGELFF
TRBV5-5 | CASGTGGPPHNYGYTF
TRBV4-2 | CASSTGQGVEGYTF
TRBV4-1 | CASSLGPGGREEKLFF
TRBV21-1 | CASSKVVTSGTPGELFF
TRBV3-1/TRBV3-2 | CASSQGLTGGYTF
TRBV16 | CASSQSGQGPYNEQFF
TRBV6-5 | CASRSLGSDTQYF
TRBV5-1 | CASSLDAVSGNTIYF
TRBV7-8 | CASNPTGTNTGELFF
TRBV30 | CAWSKDIDNYGYTF
TRBV29-1 | CSSTSGDQETQYF
TRBV5-1 | CASSLGRGGRETQYF
TRBV2 | CASRGGFQLYEQYF
TRBV11-2 | CASSFGRGSSYEQYF
TRBV5-4 | CASSGPPRELFF
TRBV5-1 | CASSLDARDSAYEQYF
TRBV30 | CAWSPRLAGGRYEQYF
TRBV24-1 | CATSKGGQGYNEQFF
TRBV9 | CASSADPTSSKEKLFF
TRBV30 | CAGSGVSVAAQYF
TRBV27 | CASSSRQGISYNEQFF
TRBV5-4 | CASSHEGDRGNEQYF
TRBV7-9 | CASSERRRTRQETQYF
TRBV7-2 | CASSLAIGAGGEQYF
TRBV6-1 | CASSEGQFGYTF
TRBV4-3 | CASSRGGQGPQETQYF
TRBV7-2 | CASAMTGGLGNTIYF
TRBV10-3 | CAIRGAGDAYEQYF
TRBV18 | CASSPPARGDTQYF
TRBV28 | CASSTILGTRGGDEQFF
TRBV23-1 | CASSLQVRPYYGYTF
TRBV15 | CATSREDRPYEQYF
TRBV7-3 | CASSSPAGGTTTDTQYF
TRBV29-1 | CSVLSGSTDTQYF
TRBV9 | CASSVSQGLHEQYF
TRBV11-2 | CASSLDRLAETQYF
TRBV6-5 | CASSYLGQGGDEQFF
TRBV27 | CASSSLLGIGTDTQYF
TRBV18 | CASSPPTRGPSYEQYF
TRBV19 | CASSPQKFYEQYF
TRBV7-3 | CASSLGPAGSPLHF
TRBV4-1 | CASSLAGGPQETQYF
TRBV6-2/TRBV6-3 | CASSTQAPNGYTF
TRBV6-6 | CASSSGTAPGNTIYF
TRBV15 | CATSLGGRGHEAFF
TRBV5-1 | CASSLDGSYNSPLHF
TRBV18 | CASSPSYGYTF
TRBV28 | CASSLDGGYGYTF
TRBV19 | CASRSGFGKLFF
TRBV9 | CASSVGTGGSYEQYF
TRBV4-3 | CASSQQAYNQPQHF
TRBV19 | CASSPQLAGRGETQYF
TRBV15 | CATSPKGLMSTDTQYF